This T cell receptor (beta chain) derives from a study of shared clonotypes between healthy human individuals (dated by TCRdb to 2019 to 2021). Looking at the study overall: A couple of women and three men aged 18 to 49 years were included in the cohort. For each donor, CD4 naive and CD4 memory were each given three plates, CD8 naive was given two plates, and CD8 memory was given one plate. To estimate repertoire size and how much clonotype sharing occurs between individuals, the study deeply sequenced the blood TCR repertoires of 5 or 6 healthy adults. Different laboratories and diverse techniques were used to prepare libraries and sequence TCR repertoires, to increase sequencing depth and limit assay-specific biases. Each donor's leukapheresis produced roughly between roughly 0.85 and 9.5 billion PBMCs.

The investigation overall reported the following: Rarefaction of sorted-subset datasets indicated incomplete sequencing despite the large sequencing depth. Based on pairwise subsampling, the degree of clonotype sharing among donors was expected to be affected by sequencing depth. Clonotypes shared by all four sorted-subset donors showed higher generation probabilities than non-shared clonotypes. When four donors were compared, the shared fraction of clonotypes was around 5% for naive CD4, about 4% for naive CD8, 2% to 2.5% for memory CD4, and roughly 0.43% for memory CD8. Naive subsets generally had larger estimated clonotype richness than memory subsets. Because the study included a small number of donors, the genetic and exposure-history diversity represented was limited. Sampling was limited to blood, and TCR repertoires in tissue likely differ from TCR repertoires in blood.

Using the deep immunoSEQ assay, TCR CDR3 regions were amplified from genomic DNA by multiplex PCR. Genomic DNA extracted from each cell subset was distributed evenly over all wells of several immunoSEQ 96-well plates, and each plate served as one replicate. Each replicate PCR for sorted subsets received roughly 200 ng genomic DNA, equal to about 30,000 T cell genomes. Purified libraries were quantified with a Qubit 3.0 fluorometer, sized on a Bioanalyzer 2100, and re-quantified with the KAPA Library Quantification kit. A separate single-read 150-cycle Illumina NextSeq 550 flow cell was used to sequence each immunoSEQ 96-well plate. Per the original workflow: Because only junctional sequences without quality scores were contained in the immunoSEQ output, filtering matching that applied to full-length reads could not be performed. Sequences were annotated with PyIR, a Python wrapper for IgBLAST v1.9, using IMGT germline references to assign V/J genes and CDR3. Reads were filtered out if the reads had weak V/J assignments (E-value above 1e-6), no CDR3, stop codons, out-of-frame junctions, or ambiguous translated residues. V3J clonotypes were defined by identical inferred V gene, J gene, and CDR3 amino acid sequence. Percentage overlap between repertoires was computed as shared unique clonotypes divided by the size of the smaller repertoire. Richness of each repertoire was evaluated using RTK rarefaction, the Chao1 estimator, and Recon v2.1 estimates of unobserved clonotypes. Generation probabilities were computed with OLGA for all TCRbeta clonotypes obtained by the gDNA method from several donors. Held by TCRdb, this immuneACCESS table contains in-frame sequences only and omits some clones. Under half of the omission traces to an unresolved V gene where checked; the cause of the rest is unknown. That table is the source of V, J and clone size, and D and trimming were worked out from the DNA. Across this sample there are a few million clones, with approximately 90% seen only once. The ten largest clones add up to roughly 0.14% of the sample.

As for this clone: This receptor's antigen is unknown. No per-base quality is available; no much larger clone lies one base away.

Healthy HIV-negative adults with no recently reported acute infections or vaccinations were included as donors. All donors were Caucasian adults living in Nashville, Tennessee, USA. CD4+ T cells were enriched by magnetic negative selection, after which naive cells were positively selected on CD45RA and the negative fraction was taken as the memory subset. Blood was collected by leukapheresis, and PBMCs were isolated by Ficoll-Histopaque density gradient centrifugation and then cryopreserved in liquid nitrogen vapor phase. Analytical flow cytometry was used to check the purity and quantity of every magnetically sorted T cell population. Genomic DNA was isolated from each sorted fraction and quantified by UV absorbance on a Nanodrop 2000c. The germline V end is reduced by 4 bases and the J end by 5 bases; junction bases left unmatched: 9. Via the germline V gene, CDR1 is SNHLY and CDR2 FYNNEI. Reading from cysteine to phenylalanine, the CDR3 counts 16 amino acids. The read is trimmed to its CDR3 DNA, 48 bases read in frame from base 1.

Rearrangement joined TRBV2 to TRBJ1-4; the central 8 bases match TRBD1. This TCR was recovered from a man in his late teens or twenties in good health. The specimen was naive CD4+ T cells sorted from blood. What this sample's cell subset or site label stands for: CD45RA+ positively selected. The CDR3 amino acid sequence is: CASSVDRDGSNEKLFF. The DNA reads as follows: TGTGCCAGCAGTGTGGACAGGGACGGCTCCAATGAAAAACTGTTTTTT.